Listed below are T cell receptor beta chains from one sample, sequenced in a study of shared clonotypes between healthy human individuals. The table came from immunoSEQ multiplex PCR; TCRdb's copy has only in-frame clones and leaves some out. The table includes about 610,000 clones, about 96% detected once. Source material: naive CD8+ T cells sorted from blood. The receptors originated from a woman aged 25 to 39 in good health. CDR3s include the opening cysteine and the closing phenylalanine or tryptophan. The D gene is left open where the match is weak. The size of a clone is reported for some rows only, either as once, few or many, or as a class for expanded clones.

D gene	clone size	V gene	J gene	CDR3 length	CDR3 protein	CDR3 DNA
NA	NA	TRBV29-1	TRBJ2-1	14	CSVRTGRSYNEQFF	TGCAGCGTTCGGACGGGAAGATCCTACAATGAGCAGTTCTTC
TRBD2	NA	TRBV7-9	TRBJ2-1	17	CASSSTHSGSSYNEQFF	TGTGCCAGCAGCTCTACTCATAGCGGGAGCTCCTACAATGAGCAGTTCTTC
TRBD1	NA	TRBV9	TRBJ2-1	15	CASSVGRQGRNEQFF	TGTGCCAGCAGCGTAGGGAGACAGGGGAGGAATGAGCAGTTCTTC
NA	NA	TRBV27	TRBJ1-3	15	CASRLSTGSGNTIYF	TGTGCCAGCAGGCTTTCTACCGGCTCTGGAAACACCATATATTTT
NA	NA	TRBV4-1	TRBJ2-1	16	CASSQGGGPAYNEQFF	TGCGCCAGCAGCCAAGGGGGGGGCCCGGCCTACAATGAGCAGTTCTTC
TRBD2	once	TRBV5-6	TRBJ2-7	18	CASSLASGLAGSSYEQYF	TGTGCCAGCAGCTTGGCAAGCGGACTAGCGGGGTCATCCTACGAGCAGTACTTC
TRBD2	NA	TRBV13	TRBJ2-7	14	CASSPGGGPYEQYF	TGTGCCAGCAGCCCCGGCGGGGGACCCTACGAGCAGTACTTC
NA	NA	TRBV9	TRBJ1-2	19	CASSVLKPGTADYNYGYTF	TGTGCCAGCAGCGTCCTCAAGCCGGGGACTGCGGATTATAACTATGGCTACACCTTC
NA	NA	TRBV7-6	TRBJ2-3	14	CASSKNPSTDTQYF	TGTGCCAGCAGCAAGAACCCTAGCACAGATACGCAGTATTTT
TRBD2	once	TRBV28	TRBJ2-2	13	CAMSSGITGELFF	TGTGCCATGTCTAGCGGGATCACCGGGGAGCTGTTTTTT
NA	NA	TRBV18	TRBJ1-5	13	CASSPAGRQPQHF	TGTGCCAGCTCACCCGCGGGAAGGCAGCCCCAGCATTTT
NA	NA	TRBV7-3	TRBJ2-1	15	CASSLGASSYNEQFF	TGTGCCAGCAGCCTTGGGGCTAGCTCCTACAATGAGCAGTTCTTC
TRBD1	NA	TRBV28	TRBJ2-5	15	CASSQTQGAWETQYF	TGTGCCAGCAGTCAGACTCAGGGGGCGTGGGAGACCCAGTACTTC
NA	NA	TRBV15	TRBJ1-3	18	CATSRDPSSPLDGNTIYF	TGTGCCACCAGCAGAGATCCAAGTTCTCCCCTTGATGGAAACACCATATATTTT
NA	NA	TRBV10-1	TRBJ1-1	14	CASSESTVNTEAFF	TGCGCCAGCAGTGAGTCGACGGTGAACACTGAAGCTTTCTTT
NA	NA	TRBV6-1	TRBJ1-2	11	CASSNGDGYTF	TGTGCCAGCAGCAACGGGGACGGCTACACCTTC
NA	NA	TRBV5-6	TRBJ2-2	15	CASSRAGSLTGELFF	TGTGCCAGCAGCCGGGCCGGGTCCCTCACCGGGGAGCTGTTTTTT
NA	NA	TRBV28	TRBJ2-7	13	CASEEQHSYEQYF	TGTGCCAGCGAGGAACAGCACTCCTACGAGCAGTACTTC
NA	NA	TRBV2	TRBJ2-7	16	CASSLAETQISYEQYF	TGTGCCAGCAGTCTGGCAGAAACACAGATCTCCTACGAGCAGTACTTC
NA	NA	TRBV5-6	TRBJ2-5	13	CASSLPGSETQYF	TGTGCCAGCAGCTTACCGGGGTCGGAGACCCAGTACTTC
NA	once	TRBV28	TRBJ1-2	14	CASSSHTGYHGYTF	TGTGCCAGCAGTTCCCATACAGGGTATCATGGCTACACCTTC
TRBD2	NA	TRBV27	TRBJ2-7	17	CASSLWPLAGAGYEQYF	TGTGCCAGCAGTTTATGGCCTCTAGCGGGAGCTGGCTACGAGCAGTACTTC
NA	NA	TRBV28	TRBJ2-3	14	CASSPTLGLDLGSF	TGTGCCAGCAGTCCCACCCTCGGGTTGGACCTAGGGAGTTTT
NA	NA	TRBV28	TRBJ2-7	14	CASSLTGGDYEQYF	TGTGCCAGCAGTTTAACAGGGGGGGACTACGAGCAGTACTTC
TRBD2	NA	TRBV6-9	TRBJ2-2	20	CASPHAPGLAGGQHTGELFF	TGTGCCAGCCCCCATGCCCCGGGACTAGCGGGAGGGCAGCACACCGGGGAGCTGTTTTTT
NA	NA	TRBV6-1	TRBJ2-7	18	CASSEPATVGALTYEQYF	TGTGCCAGCAGTGAACCCGCGACCGTGGGGGCGCTGACGTACGAGCAGTACTTC
TRBD1	NA	TRBV4-1	TRBJ2-7	17	CASSQGWGLTGVVEQYF	TGCGCCAGCAGCCAAGGATGGGGCTTGACAGGGGTGGTCGAGCAGTACTTC
TRBD2	NA	TRBV28	TRBJ2-7	18	CASSPPGLADPSSYEQYF	TGTGCCAGCAGTCCTCCGGGACTAGCGGACCCAAGCTCCTACGAGCAGTACTTC
TRBD2	NA	TRBV7-3	TRBJ2-3	15	CASSSTSGSMDTQYF	TGTGCCAGCAGTAGTACTAGCGGGAGTATGGATACGCAGTATTTT
TRBD2	NA	TRBV2	TRBJ2-2	17	CASSEAGGPVETGELFF	TGTGCCAGCAGTGAAGCGGGAGGGCCGGTAGAAACCGGGGAGCTGTTTTTT
TRBD2	NA	TRBV29-1	TRBJ2-1	14	CSVVGLAAYNEQFF	TGCAGCGTTGTTGGCCTAGCGGCCTACAATGAGCAGTTCTTC
TRBD2	NA	TRBV5-4	TRBJ2-1	16	CASSLGGLAGHNEQFF	TGTGCCAGCAGCTTGGGAGGTTTAGCGGGGCACAATGAGCAGTTCTTC